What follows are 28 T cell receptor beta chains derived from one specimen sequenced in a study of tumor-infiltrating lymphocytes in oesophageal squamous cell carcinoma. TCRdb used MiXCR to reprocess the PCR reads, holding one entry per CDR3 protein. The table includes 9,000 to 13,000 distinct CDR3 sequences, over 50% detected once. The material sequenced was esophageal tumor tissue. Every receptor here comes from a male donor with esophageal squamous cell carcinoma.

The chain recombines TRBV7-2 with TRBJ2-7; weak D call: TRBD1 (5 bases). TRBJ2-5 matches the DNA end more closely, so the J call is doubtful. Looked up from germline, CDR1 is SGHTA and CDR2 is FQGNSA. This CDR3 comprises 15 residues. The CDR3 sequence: CASSTHLSQGETQYF. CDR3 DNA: TGTGCCAGCAGCACCCATCTCTCCCAGGGAGAGACCCAGTACTTC.

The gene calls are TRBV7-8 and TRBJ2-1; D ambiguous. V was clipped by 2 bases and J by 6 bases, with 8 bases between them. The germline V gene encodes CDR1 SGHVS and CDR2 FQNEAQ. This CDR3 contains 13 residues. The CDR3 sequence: CASSLLGLNEQFF. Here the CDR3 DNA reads TGTGCCAGCAGCTTACTAGGGCTCAATGAGCAGTTCTTC.

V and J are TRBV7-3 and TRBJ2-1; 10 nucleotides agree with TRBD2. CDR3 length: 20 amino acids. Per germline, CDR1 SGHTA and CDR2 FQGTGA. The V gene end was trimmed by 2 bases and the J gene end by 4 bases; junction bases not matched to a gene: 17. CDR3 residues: CASSLRDRGRTSGKYNEQFF. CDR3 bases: TGTGCCAGCAGCTTACGAGACAGGGGAAGAACTAGCGGGAAGTACAATGAGCAGTTCTTC.

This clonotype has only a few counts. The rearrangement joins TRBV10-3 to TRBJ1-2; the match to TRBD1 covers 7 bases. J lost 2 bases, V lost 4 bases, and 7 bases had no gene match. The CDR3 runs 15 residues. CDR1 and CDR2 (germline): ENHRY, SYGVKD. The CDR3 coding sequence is TGTGCCATCAGTGTTAAAGACAGGGACAACTATGGCTACACCTTC. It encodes CAISVKDRDNYGYTF.

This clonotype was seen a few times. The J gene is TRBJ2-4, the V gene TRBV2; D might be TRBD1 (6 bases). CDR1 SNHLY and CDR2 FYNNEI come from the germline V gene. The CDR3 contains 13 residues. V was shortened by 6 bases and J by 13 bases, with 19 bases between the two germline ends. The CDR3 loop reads CASSTGQPREQYF. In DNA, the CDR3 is TGTGCCAGCAGCACCGGACAGCCCAGGGAGCAGTACTTC.

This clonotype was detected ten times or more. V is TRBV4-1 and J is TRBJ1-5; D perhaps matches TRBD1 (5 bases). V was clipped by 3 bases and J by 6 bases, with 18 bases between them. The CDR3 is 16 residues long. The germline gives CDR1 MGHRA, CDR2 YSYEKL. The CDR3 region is CASSHPPGLGGQPQHF. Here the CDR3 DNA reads TGCGCCAGCAGCCACCCCCCAGGGCTAGGAGGTCAGCCCCAGCATTTT.

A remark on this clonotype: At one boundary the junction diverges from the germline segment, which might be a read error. CDR3 sequence: CASRLQGDSPPHF. CDR3 DNA: TGTGCCAGCCGGTTGCAGGGAGATTCACCCCCCCACTTT. The V and J genes are TRBV12-3 or TRBV12-4 and TRBJ1-6; D might be TRBD1 (5 bases). This CDR3 has 13 amino acids.

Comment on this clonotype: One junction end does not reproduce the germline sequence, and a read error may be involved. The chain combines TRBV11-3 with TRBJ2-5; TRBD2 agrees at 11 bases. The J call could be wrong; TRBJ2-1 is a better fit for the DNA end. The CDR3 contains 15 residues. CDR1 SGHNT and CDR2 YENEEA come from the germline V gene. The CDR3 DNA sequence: TGTGCCAGCAGTTTAGGGACTAGCGGCTTGGATGAGCAGTTCTTC. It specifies CASSLGTSGLDEQFF.

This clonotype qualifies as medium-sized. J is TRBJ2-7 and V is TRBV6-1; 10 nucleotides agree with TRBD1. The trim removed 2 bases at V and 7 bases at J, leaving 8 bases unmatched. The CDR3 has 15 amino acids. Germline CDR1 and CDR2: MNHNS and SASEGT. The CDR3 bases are TGTGCCAGCAGTGAAACTCGACAGGGGGCGGGAGAGCAGTACTTC. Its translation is CASSETRQGAGEQYF.

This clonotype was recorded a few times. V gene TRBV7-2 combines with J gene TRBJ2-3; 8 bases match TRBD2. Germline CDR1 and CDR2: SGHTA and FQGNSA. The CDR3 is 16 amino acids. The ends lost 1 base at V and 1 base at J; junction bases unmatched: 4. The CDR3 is CASSLVTGRGTDTQYF. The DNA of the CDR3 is TGTGCCAGCAGCTTAGTTACCGGGAGGGGCACAGATACGCAGTATTTT. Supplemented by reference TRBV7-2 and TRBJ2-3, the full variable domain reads GAGVSQSPSNKVTEKGKDVELRCDPISGHTALYWYRQSLGQGLEFLIYFQGNSAPDKSGLPSDRFSAERTGGSVSTLTIQRTQQEDSAVYLCASSLVTGRGTDTQYFGPGTRLTVL.

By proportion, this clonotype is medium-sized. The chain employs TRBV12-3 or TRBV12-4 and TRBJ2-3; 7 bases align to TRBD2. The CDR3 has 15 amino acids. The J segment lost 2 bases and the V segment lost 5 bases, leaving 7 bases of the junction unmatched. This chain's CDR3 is CASSNPGLLTDTQYF. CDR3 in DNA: TGTGCCAGCAGTAATCCGGGACTACTCACAGATACGCAGTATTTT.

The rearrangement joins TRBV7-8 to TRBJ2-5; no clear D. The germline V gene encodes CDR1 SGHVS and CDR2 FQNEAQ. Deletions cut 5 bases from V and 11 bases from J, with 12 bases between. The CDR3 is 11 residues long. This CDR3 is CASSPRAEQYF. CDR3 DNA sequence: TGTGCCAGCAGCCCCCGCGCGGAGCAGTACTTC.

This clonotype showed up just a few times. CDR3 protein: CASSEEGHTRGAFF. Written as DNA, the CDR3 is TGTGCCAGCAGTGAAGAGGGCCACACCCGGGGGGCTTTCTTT. The chain couples TRBV6-1 to TRBJ1-1; TRBD1 might be the D (5 bases). The CDR3 is made up of 14 amino acids. Germline lookup yields CDR1 MNHNS and CDR2 SASEGT. The V and J ends lost 1 base and 11 bases respectively, with 17 bases between them.

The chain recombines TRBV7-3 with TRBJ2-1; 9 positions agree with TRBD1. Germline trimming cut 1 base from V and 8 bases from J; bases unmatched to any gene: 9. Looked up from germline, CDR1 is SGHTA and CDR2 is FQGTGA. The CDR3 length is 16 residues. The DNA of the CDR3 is TGTGCCAGCAGCTTAAATCTGGACAGGGGCTCCGATGAGCAGTTCTTC. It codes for CASSLNLDRGSDEQFF. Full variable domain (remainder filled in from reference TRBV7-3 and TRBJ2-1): GAGVSQTPSNKVTEKGKYVELRCDPISGHTALYWYRQSLGQGPEFLIYFQGTGAADDSGLPNDRFFAVRPEGSVSTLKIQRTERGDSAVYLCASSLNLDRGSDEQFFGPGTRLTVL.

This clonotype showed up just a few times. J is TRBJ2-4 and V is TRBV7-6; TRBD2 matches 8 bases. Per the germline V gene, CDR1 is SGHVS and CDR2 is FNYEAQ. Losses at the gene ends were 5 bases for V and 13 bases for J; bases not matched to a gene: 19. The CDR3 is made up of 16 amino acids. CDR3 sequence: CASSTFRAGGLNEQYF. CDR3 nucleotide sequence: TGTGCCAGCAGCACATTCAGGGCGGGAGGACTCAATGAGCAGTACTTC.

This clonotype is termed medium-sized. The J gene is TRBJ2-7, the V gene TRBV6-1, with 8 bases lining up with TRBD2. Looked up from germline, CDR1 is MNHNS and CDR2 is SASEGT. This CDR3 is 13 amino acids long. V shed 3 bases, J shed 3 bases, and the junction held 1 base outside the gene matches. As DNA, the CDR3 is TGTGCCAGCAGTGATACTAGCGGCTACGAGCAGTACTTC. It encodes CASSDTSGYEQYF.

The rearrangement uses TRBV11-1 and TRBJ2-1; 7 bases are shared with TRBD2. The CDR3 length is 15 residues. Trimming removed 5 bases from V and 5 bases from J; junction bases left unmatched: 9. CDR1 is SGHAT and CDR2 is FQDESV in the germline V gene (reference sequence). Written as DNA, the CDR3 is TGTGCCAGCAGCCCCCGAGGGAGCGGGAACAATGAGCAGTTCTTC. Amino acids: CASSPRGSGNNEQFF.

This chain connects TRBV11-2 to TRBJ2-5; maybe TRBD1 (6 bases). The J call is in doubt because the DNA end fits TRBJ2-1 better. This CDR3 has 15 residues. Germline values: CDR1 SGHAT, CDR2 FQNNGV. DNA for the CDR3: TGTGCCAGCAGCCTACAAGGGGGTCTCGGGTATGAGCAGTTCTTC. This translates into CASSLQGGLGYEQFF.

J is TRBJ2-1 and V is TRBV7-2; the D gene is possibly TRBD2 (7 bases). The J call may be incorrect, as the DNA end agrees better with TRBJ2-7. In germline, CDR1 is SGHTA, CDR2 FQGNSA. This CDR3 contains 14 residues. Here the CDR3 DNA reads TGTGCCAGCAGCTCATCGGGGAGGGGGAATGAGCAGTACTTC. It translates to CASSSSGRGNEQYF.

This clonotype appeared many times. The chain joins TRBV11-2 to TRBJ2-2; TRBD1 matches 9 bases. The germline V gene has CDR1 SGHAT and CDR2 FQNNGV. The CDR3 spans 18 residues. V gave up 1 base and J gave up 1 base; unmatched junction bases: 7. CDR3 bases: TGTGCCAGCAGCTTAGGCTTGAACAGGGGGCGGAACACCGGGGAGCTGTTTTTT. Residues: CASSLGLNRGRNTGELFF.

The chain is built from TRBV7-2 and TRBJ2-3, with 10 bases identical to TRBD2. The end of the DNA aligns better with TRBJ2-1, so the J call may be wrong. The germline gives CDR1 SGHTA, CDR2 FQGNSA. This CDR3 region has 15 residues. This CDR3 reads CASSYKREGRYEQFF. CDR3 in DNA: TGTGCCAGCAGCTACAAGCGGGAGGGCCGTTATGAGCAGTTCTTC.

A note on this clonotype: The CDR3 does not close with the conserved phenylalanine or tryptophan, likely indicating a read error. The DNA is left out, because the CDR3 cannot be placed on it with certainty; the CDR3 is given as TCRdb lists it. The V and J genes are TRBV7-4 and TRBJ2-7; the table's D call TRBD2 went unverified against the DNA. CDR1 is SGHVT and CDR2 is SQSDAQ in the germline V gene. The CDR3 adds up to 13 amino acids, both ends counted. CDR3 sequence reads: CASGTRLPTMSSL.

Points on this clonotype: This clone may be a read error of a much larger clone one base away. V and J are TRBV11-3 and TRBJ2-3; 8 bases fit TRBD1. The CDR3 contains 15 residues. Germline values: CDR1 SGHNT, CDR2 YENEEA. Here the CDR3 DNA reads TGTGCCGGCAGCTTACCACGGACAGGGCCAGATACGCAGTATTTT. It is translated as CAGSLPRTGPDTQYF.

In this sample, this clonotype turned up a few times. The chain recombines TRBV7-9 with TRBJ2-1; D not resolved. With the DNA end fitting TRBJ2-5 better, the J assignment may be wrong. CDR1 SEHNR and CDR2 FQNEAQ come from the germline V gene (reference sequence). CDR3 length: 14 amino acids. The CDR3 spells CASSAQTNAETQYF. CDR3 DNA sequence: TGTGCCAGCAGCGCCCAAACGAATGCGGAGACCCAGTACTTC.

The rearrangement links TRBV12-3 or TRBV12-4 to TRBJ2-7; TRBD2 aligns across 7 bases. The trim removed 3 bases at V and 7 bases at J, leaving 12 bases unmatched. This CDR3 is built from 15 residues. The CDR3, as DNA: TGTGCCAGCAGTTTTGAGGGAGGGCATTACAATGAGCAGTACTTC. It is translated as CASSFEGGHYNEQYF.

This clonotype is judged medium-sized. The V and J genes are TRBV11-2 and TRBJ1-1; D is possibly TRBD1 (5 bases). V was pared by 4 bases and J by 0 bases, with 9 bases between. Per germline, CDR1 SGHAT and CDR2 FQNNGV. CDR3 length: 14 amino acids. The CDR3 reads CASSSDNLNTEAFF. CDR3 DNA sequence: TGTGCCAGCAGCTCGGACAACCTGAACACTGAAGCTTTCTTT.

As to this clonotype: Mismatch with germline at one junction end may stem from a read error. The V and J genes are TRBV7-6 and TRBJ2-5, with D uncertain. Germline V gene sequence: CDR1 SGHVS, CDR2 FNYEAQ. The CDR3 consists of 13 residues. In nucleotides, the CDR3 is TGTGCTAGCAGCCAGGACGGACAAGAGACCCAGTACTTC. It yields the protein CASSQDGQETQYF.

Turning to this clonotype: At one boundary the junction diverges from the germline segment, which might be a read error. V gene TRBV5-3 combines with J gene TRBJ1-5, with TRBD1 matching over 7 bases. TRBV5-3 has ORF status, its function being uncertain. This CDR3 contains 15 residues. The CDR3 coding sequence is TGTGCCAGCAGCTTAGCGGGACAGTACAATCAGCCCCAGCATTTT. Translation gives CASSLAGQYNQPQHF.